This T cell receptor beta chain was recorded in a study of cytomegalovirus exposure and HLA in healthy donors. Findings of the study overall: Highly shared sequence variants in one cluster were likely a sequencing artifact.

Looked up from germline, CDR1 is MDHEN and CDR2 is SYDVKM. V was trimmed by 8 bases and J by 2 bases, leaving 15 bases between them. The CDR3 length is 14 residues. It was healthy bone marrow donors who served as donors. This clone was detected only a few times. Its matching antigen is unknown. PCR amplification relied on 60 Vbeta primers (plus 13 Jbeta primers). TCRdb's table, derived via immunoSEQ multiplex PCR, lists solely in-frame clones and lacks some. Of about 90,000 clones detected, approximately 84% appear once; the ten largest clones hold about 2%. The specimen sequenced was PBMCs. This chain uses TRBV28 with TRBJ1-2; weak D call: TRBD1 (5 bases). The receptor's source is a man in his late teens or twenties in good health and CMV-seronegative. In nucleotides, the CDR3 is TGTGCCAGCGGAAGGGGTTTAGGGAACTATGGCTACACCTTC. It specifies CASGRGLGNYGYTF.